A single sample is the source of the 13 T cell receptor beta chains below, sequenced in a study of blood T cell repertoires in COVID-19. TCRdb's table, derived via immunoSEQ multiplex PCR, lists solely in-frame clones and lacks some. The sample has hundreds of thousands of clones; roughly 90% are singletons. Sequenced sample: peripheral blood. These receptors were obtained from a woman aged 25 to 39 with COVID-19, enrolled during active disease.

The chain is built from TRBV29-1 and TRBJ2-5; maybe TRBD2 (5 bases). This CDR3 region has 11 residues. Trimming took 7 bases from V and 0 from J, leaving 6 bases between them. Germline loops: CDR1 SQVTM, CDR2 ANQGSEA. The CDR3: CSGGHQETQYF. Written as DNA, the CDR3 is TGCAGCGGCGGGCACCAAGAGACCCAGTACTTC. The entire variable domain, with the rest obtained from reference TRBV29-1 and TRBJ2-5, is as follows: SAVISQKPSRDICQRGTSLTIQCQVDSQVTMMFWYRQQPGQSLTLIATANQGSEATYESGFVIDKFPISRPNLTFSTLTVSNMSPEDSSIYLCSGGHQETQYFGPGTRLLVL.

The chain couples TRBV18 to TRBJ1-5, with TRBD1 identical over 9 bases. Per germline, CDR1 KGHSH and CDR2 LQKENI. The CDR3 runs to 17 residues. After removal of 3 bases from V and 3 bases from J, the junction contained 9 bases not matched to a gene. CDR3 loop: CASSPREGTGHNQPQHF. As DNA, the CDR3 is TGTGCCAGCTCACCGCGCGAGGGGACAGGGCACAATCAGCCCCAGCATTTT.

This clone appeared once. The CDR3 here is CASRPDRVNQPQHF. In DNA form, the CDR3 reads TGTGCCAGCAGACCGGACAGGGTCAATCAGCCCCAGCATTTT. The J gene is TRBJ1-5, the V gene TRBV28, with TRBD1 matching over 8 bases. V dropped 6 bases and J dropped 3; count of bases not matched to a gene: 4. The CDR3 spans 14 residues. Germline assignment: CDR1 MDHEN and CDR2 SYDVKM.

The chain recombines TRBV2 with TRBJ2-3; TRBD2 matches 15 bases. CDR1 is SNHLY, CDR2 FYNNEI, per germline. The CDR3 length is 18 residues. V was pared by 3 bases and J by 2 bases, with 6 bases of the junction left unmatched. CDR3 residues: CASSDPGLAGGVTDTQYF. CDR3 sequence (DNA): TGTGCCAGCAGTGATCCGGGACTAGCGGGAGGCGTCACAGATACGCAGTATTTT.

CDR3 loop: CASSGQSYEQYF. CDR3 nucleotides: TGTGCCAGCAGCGGACAGTCCTACGAGCAGTACTTC. This chain links TRBV25-1 with TRBJ2-7, with D tentatively TRBD1 (6 bases). CDR3 size: 12 residues. Germline V gene data show CDR1 as MGHDK and CDR2 as SYGVNS. The V end was cut by 6 bases, the J end by 1 base, with 7 bases between.

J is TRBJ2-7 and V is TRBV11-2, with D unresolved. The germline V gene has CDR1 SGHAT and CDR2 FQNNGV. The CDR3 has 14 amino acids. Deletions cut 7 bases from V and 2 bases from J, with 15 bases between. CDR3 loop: CASNRVPSAYEQYF. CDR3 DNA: TGTGCCAGCAACCGGGTCCCAAGTGCCTACGAGCAGTACTTC. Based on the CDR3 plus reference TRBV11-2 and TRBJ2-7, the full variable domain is EAGVAQSPRYKIIEKRQSVAFWCNPISGHATLYWYQQILGQGPKLLIQFQNNGVVDDSQLPKDRFSAERLKGVDSTLKIQPAKLEDSAVYLCASNRVPSAYEQYFGPGTRLTVT.

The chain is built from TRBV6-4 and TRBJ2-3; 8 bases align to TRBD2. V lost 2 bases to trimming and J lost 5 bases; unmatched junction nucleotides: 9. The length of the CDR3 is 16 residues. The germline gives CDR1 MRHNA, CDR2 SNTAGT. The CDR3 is CASSDGPGRALDTQYF. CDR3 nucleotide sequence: TGTGCCAGCAGTGACGGACCCGGGAGGGCCTTAGATACGCAGTATTTT.

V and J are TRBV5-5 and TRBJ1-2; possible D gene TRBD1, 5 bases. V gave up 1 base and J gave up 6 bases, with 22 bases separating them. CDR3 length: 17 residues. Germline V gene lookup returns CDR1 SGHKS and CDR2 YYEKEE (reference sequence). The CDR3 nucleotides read TGTGCCAGCAGCTTGAAGGGCCCGGGGGTTTACTTCGATGGCTACACCTTC. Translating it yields CASSLKGPGVYFDGYTF.

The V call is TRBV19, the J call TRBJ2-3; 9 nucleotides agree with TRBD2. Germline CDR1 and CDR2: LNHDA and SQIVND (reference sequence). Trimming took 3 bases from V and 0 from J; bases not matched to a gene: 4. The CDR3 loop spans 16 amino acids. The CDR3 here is CASSMYSGRSTDTQYF. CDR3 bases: TGTGCCAGTAGTATGTATAGCGGGAGAAGCACAGATACGCAGTATTTT.

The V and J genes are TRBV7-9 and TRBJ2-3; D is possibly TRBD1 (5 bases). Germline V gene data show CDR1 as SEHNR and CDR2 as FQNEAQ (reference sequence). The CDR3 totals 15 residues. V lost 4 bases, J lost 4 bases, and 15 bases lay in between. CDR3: CASSSLGARPDTQYF. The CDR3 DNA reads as TGTGCCAGCAGCTCCCTAGGGGCACGCCCAGATACGCAGTATTTT.

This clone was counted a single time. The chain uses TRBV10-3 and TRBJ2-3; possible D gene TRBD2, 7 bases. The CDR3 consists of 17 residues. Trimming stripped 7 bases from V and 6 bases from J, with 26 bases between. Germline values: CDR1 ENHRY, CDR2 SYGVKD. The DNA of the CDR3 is TGTGCCATCAAAGCGGGGAGGGGGACTAATTTGATGGATACGCAGTATTTT. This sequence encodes CAIKAGRGTNLMDTQYF.

CDR3 sequence: CASSSPGQGASNEQFF. CDR3 DNA sequence: TGTGCCAGTAGTAGTCCGGGACAGGGAGCAAGCAATGAGCAGTTCTTC. V gene TRBV19 combines with J gene TRBJ2-1; 9 bases align to TRBD1. The CDR3 spans 16 residues. V gave up 4 bases and J gave up 6 bases; unmatched junction bases: 10. The germline CDR1 and CDR2 sequences are LNHDA and SQIVND (reference sequence).

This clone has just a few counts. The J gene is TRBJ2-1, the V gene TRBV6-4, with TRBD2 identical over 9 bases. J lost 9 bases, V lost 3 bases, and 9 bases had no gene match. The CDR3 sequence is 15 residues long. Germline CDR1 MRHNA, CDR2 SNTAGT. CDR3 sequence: CASSEIAGDLGEQFF. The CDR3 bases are TGTGCCAGCAGTGAAATAGCGGGAGATCTAGGTGAGCAGTTCTTC.